A selection of T cell receptor beta chains follows, all from one sample in a study of shared clonotypes between healthy human individuals. Only in-frame clones appear in the TCRdb table, and some are missing; sequencing was by immunoSEQ multiplex PCR. The sample shows 850,000 to 1,200,000 clones, 65% to 75% of them seen only once. Sequenced: memory CD4+ T cells sorted from blood. All receptors derive from a man between 18 and 35 years old in good health. The CDR3 runs from the conserved cysteine through the conserved F or W. Each record gives: J gene, V gene, clone size, D gene, CDR3 protein, CDR3 DNA. The D gene is left open where the match is weak. Clone sizes are given selectively: once, few, many, or a class where the clone is expanded.

>TRBJ2-1|TRBV5-1|NA|TRBD2
CASSLIPGTSAYNEQFF
TGCGCCAGCAGCTTGATCCCCGGGACTAGCGCCTACAATGAGCAGTTCTTC
>TRBJ1-1|TRBV2|few|NA
CASSGQPNTEAFF
TGTGCCAGCAGTGGCCAACCGAACACTGAAGCTTTCTTT
>TRBJ1-4|TRBV10-1|NA|TRBD1
CASSVNLLGQGYATNEKLFF
TGCGCCAGCAGTGTAAACCTTCTAGGACAGGGATATGCAACTAATGAAAAACTGTTTTTT
>TRBJ2-7|TRBV4-1|NA|TRBD1
CASSQAGTGSYEQYF
TGCGCCAGCAGCCAAGCCGGGACAGGGTCCTACGAGCAGTACTTC
>TRBJ2-3|TRBV7-2|NA|TRBD2
CASSPGEGGRPSTDTQYF
TGTGCCAGCAGCCCCGGGGAGGGCGGGAGGCCTAGCACAGATACGCAGTATTTT
>TRBJ1-4|TRBV5-1|NA|TRBD1
CASSWQGGDEKLFF
TGCGCCAGCAGCTGGCAGGGGGGAGACGAAAAACTGTTTTTT
>TRBJ2-1|TRBV4-3|NA|TRBD2
CASSQFGLAGGSNEQFF
TGCGCCAGCAGCCAATTCGGACTAGCGGGAGGTTCCAATGAGCAGTTCTTC
>TRBJ2-7|TRBV6-1|NA|NA
CASSERRGRGDEQYF
TGTGCCAGCAGTGAAAGGCGGGGCAGGGGGGACGAGCAGTACTTC
>TRBJ1-1|TRBV7-9|NA|NA
CASSLVRKNTEAFF
TGTGCCAGCAGCTTGGTCAGGAAGAACACTGAAGCTTTCTTT
>TRBJ1-6|TRBV19|NA|NA
CASRDLTANYNSPLHF
TGTGCCAGTAGAGACCTGACAGCGAACTATAATTCACCCCTCCACTTT
>TRBJ2-2|TRBV6-5|NA|NA
CASSSAGELFF
TGTGCCAGCAGTTCGGCCGGGGAGCTGTTTTTT
>TRBJ1-5|TRBV7-9|NA|TRBD1
CASSLGDRGHQPQHF
TGTGCCAGCAGCTTAGGCGACAGGGGTCATCAGCCCCAGCATTTT
>TRBJ2-1|TRBV9|NA|TRBD2
CASSELAGLYNEQFF
TGTGCCAGCAGCGAACTAGCGGGCCTCTACAATGAGCAGTTCTTC
>TRBJ1-3|TRBV5-1|NA|NA
CATRPGDPSGNTIYF
TGCGCCACAAGACCGGGGGACCCCTCTGGAAACACCATATATTTT
>TRBJ2-3|TRBV7-9|NA|TRBD2
CASSFAGGGSTDTQYF
TGTGCCAGCAGCTTTGCGGGAGGGGGTAGCACAGATACGCAGTATTTT
>TRBJ1-1|TRBV5-4|once|NA
CASSLAGRTQKADTEAFF
TGTGCCAGCAGCTTGGCGGGCAGGACCCAAAAGGCTGACACTGAAGCTTTCTTT
>TRBJ2-1|TRBV6-6|NA|TRBD2
CASSGAGGSNEQFF
TGTGCCAGCTCCGGAGCGGGAGGCTCAAATGAGCAGTTCTTC
>TRBJ2-2|TRBV18|NA|TRBD2
CASSPTGGTNTGELFF
TGTGCCAGCTCACCGACGGGGGGGACGAACACCGGGGAGCTGTTTTTT
>TRBJ1-1|TRBV5-1|NA|NA
CAGSLEGGNTEAFF
TGCGCCGGCAGCTTGGAAGGTGGGAACACTGAAGCTTTCTTT
>TRBJ2-2|TRBV5-6|NA|TRBD2
CASSLPAGANTGELFF
TGTGCCAGCAGCTTACCGGCGGGGGCGAACACCGGGGAGCTGTTTTTT
>TRBJ2-2|TRBV19|NA|TRBD2
CASIVAGAGTGELFF
TGTGCCAGTATTGTGGCGGGAGCCGGCACCGGGGAGCTGTTTTTT
>TRBJ1-2|TRBV7-2|once|NA
CASTLGAFYGYTF
TGTGCCAGTACCCTGGGGGCTTTCTATGGCTACACCTTC
>TRBJ1-5|TRBV28|NA|NA
CASSSIGGRNQPQHF
TGTGCCAGCAGTTCAATCGGGGGGCGGAATCAGCCCCAGCATTTT
>TRBJ1-5|TRBV19|NA|TRBD1
CASRIESTGGNQPQHF
TGTGCCAGTAGGATAGAGAGTACAGGGGGCAATCAGCCCCAGCATTTT
>TRBJ2-7|TRBV11-2|NA|NA
CASSLDRVGAGEQYF
TGTGCCAGCAGCTTAGATCGTGTAGGGGCTGGCGAGCAGTACTTC
>TRBJ1-6|TRBV30|NA|TRBD1
CAWTPEWGAGGNSPLHF
TGTGCCTGGACCCCTGAGTGGGGGGCAGGGGGAAATTCACCCCTCCACTTT
>TRBJ1-6|TRBV30|once|NA
CAWRAGVNSPLHF
TGTGCCTGGAGAGCAGGGGTTAATTCACCCCTCCACTTT
>TRBJ1-1|TRBV7-2|NA|TRBD1
CASSLQGRNTEAFF
TGTGCCAGCAGTCTACAGGGGCGGAACACTGAAGCTTTCTTT
>TRBJ2-1|TRBV28|many|TRBD1
CASSPRDRRNNEQFF
TGTGCCAGCAGTCCCCGGGACAGGAGAAACAATGAGCAGTTCTTC
>TRBJ2-3|TRBV5-1|NA|TRBD2
CASSMSLAGEKDTQYF
TGCGCCAGCAGCATGTCACTAGCGGGGGAGAAAGATACGCAGTATTTT
>TRBJ1-5|TRBV7-2|NA|NA
CASSLEGTNNQPQHF
TGTGCCAGCAGCTTAGAGGGTACAAATAATCAGCCCCAGCATTTT
>TRBJ2-2|TRBV6-5|NA|TRBD2
CASRIAGRNTGELFF
TGTGCCAGCAGGATAGCGGGAAGGAATACCGGGGAGCTGTTTTTT
>TRBJ1-4|TRBV29-1|few|TRBD1
CSGQGRDKLFF
TGCAGCGGACAGGGTAGGGATAAACTGTTTTTT
>TRBJ2-1|TRBV6-4|NA|NA
CASSWYRGGEQFF
TGTGCCAGCAGTTGGTACAGGGGGGGTGAGCAGTTCTTC
>TRBJ1-1|TRBV27|few|NA
CASSQRVLGNTEAFF
TGTGCCAGCAGTCAACGGGTTTTGGGGAACACTGAAGCTTTCTTT
>TRBJ2-7|TRBV13|NA|TRBD2
CASSFVLAGGTGEDEQYF
TGTGCCAGCAGCTTCGTACTAGCGGGAGGAACGGGGGAGGACGAGCAGTACTTC
>TRBJ2-5|TRBV7-9|NA|NA
CASSLGGGRKETQYF
TGTGCCAGCAGCTTAGGTGGGGGGCGAAAAGAGACCCAGTACTTC
>TRBJ1-1|TRBV18|NA|NA
CASSTSPGTEAFF
TGTGCCAGCTCTACCTCTCCGGGAACTGAAGCTTTCTTT
>TRBJ1-2|TRBV18|NA|TRBD1
CASSPPETGNYGYTF
TGTGCCAGCTCACCACCGGAGACAGGGAACTATGGCTACACCTTC
>TRBJ2-3|TRBV5-4|NA|NA
CASSLGQTTDTQYF
TGTGCCAGCAGCTTAGGACAGACCACAGATACGCAGTATTTT
>TRBJ2-1|TRBV2|many|TRBD1
CASGTAEQFF
TGTGCCAGCGGGACAGCTGAGCAGTTCTTC
>TRBJ1-2|TRBV20-1|NA|NA
CSATGDGYTF
TGCAGTGCTACAGGAGATGGCTACACCTTC
>TRBJ2-1|TRBV19|NA|NA
CASSMRAGNRNEQFF
TGTGCCAGTAGTATGAGGGCAGGGAATCGGAATGAGCAGTTCTTC
>TRBJ1-5|TRBV30|NA|TRBD1
CAWAGGVGQPQHF
TGTGCCTGGGCAGGGGGGGTTGGCCAGCCCCAGCATTTT
>TRBJ2-1|TRBV21-1|many|NA
CASSKVGGASGIGGEQFF
TGTGCCAGCAGCAAAGTAGGAGGGGCTAGCGGGATTGGTGGAGAGCAGTTCTTC
>TRBJ1-5|TRBV6-5|NA|NA
CASSAIRDSNQPQHF
TGTGCCAGCAGTGCCATCCGGGACAGCAATCAGCCCCAGCATTTT
>TRBJ2-7|TRBV6-1|NA|NA
CASSEGPNSYEQYF
TGTGCCAGCAGTGAAGGGCCCAACTCCTACGAGCAGTACTTC
>TRBJ2-7|TRBV7-2|NA|NA
CASSPGWVYEQYF
TGTGCCAGCAGCCCGGGCTGGGTCTACGAGCAGTACTTC